The clone carrying this T cell receptor (beta chain) was seen at least ten times. Its antigen is undetermined. As the method for making TCR beta libraries, quantitative 5'-RACE with molecular barcodes was used. TCRdb called the 5' RACE reads again in MiXCR, with one record for every CDR3 protein. Of roughly 670,000 distinct CDR3 sequences in the sample, around 19% are singletons; the top ten hold around 20%. These data originate in a study of CD8 T cells in ankylosing spondylitis. Study observations and caveats: What seemed typical of ankylosing spondylitis blood was a TCR beta motif built from several highly homologous variants. Significant enrichment of disease-linked clones was reported in matched ankylosing spondylitis synovial fluid.

The receptor was isolated from a male donor with ankylosing spondylitis. The source material was blood, either unsorted or a sorted T cell fraction (not recorded which).

For the CDR3, the DNA is TGCGCCAGCATGCGGGGACCCTCCTACGAGCAGTACTTC. This sequence encodes CASMRGPSYEQYF. V is TRBV10-2 and J is TRBJ2-7, with TRBD2 as a possible D gene (6 bases). With 7 bases removed from V and 0 bases from J, the gap between germline ends came to 10 bases. The germline V gene has CDR1 WSHSY and CDR2 SAAADI. The CDR3 sequence is 13 residues long.